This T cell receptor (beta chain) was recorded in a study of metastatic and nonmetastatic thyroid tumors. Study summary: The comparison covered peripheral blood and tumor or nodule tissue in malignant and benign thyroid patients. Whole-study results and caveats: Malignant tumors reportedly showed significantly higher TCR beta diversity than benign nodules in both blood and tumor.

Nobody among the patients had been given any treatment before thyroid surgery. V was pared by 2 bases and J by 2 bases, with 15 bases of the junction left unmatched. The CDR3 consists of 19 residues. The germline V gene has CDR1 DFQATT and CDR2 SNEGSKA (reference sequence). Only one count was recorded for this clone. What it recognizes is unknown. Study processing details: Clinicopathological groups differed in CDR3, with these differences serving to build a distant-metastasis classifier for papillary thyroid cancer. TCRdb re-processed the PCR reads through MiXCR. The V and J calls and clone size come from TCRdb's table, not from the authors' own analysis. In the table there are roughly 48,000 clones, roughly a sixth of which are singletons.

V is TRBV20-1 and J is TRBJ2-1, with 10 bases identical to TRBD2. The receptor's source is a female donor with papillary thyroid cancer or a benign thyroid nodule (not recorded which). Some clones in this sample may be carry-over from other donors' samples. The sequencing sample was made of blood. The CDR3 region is CSARTTGTSATSTYNEQFF. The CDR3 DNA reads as TGCAGTGCTAGAACAACCGGGACTAGCGCTACATCCACCTACAATGAGCAGTTCTTC.